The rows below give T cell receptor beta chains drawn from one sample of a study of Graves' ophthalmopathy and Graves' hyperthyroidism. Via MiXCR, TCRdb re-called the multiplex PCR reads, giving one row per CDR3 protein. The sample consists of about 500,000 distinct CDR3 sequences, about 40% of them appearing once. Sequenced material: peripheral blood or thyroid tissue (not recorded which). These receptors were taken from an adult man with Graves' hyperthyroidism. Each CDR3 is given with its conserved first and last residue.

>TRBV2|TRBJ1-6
CASSEQGGNSPLHF
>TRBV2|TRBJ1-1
CASTHGEDTEAFF
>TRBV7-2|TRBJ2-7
CASSLPGKGPYEQYF
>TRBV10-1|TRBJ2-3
CASSELQGTQYF
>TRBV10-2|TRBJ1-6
CASRGGPEGPPLHF
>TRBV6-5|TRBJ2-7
CASRPGDLSYEQYF
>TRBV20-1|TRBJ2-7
CSGSRDSDLGQYF
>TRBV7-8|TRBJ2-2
CASSSRDRFMRELFF
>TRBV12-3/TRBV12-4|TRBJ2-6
CASRSWVSGANVLTF
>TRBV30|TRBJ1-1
CAWSVLYLEAFF
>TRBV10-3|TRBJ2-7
CAISEGQGAHEQYF
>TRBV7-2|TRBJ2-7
CASSLMGSYEQYF
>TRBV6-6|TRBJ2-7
CASSRTGEEQYF
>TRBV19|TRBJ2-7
CVSSVTGTGLSYEQYF
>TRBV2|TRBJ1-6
CASIEGGSESPLHF
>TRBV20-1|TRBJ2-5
CSASTGGIRETQYF
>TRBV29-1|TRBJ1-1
CSVEGRAMNTEAFF
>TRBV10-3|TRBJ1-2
CAISESGQFYTF
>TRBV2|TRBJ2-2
CASSAQTGELFF
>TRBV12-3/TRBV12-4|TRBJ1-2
CASSLSGVGYTF
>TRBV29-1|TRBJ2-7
CSFWTGTHEQYF
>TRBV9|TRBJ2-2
CASSSGLAGGPGELFF
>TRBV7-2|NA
CASSKNLGSNTDEQFF
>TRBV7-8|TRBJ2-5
CASSSQQTQETQYF
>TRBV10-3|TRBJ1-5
CAISDSGVRNQPQHF
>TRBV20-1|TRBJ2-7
CSAREGVVPNEQYF
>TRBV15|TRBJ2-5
CATSRGQIQETQYF
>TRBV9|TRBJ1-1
CASSVSGRNTEAFF
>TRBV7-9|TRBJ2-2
CASSFVRGTGELFF
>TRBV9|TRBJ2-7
CASSALGGTGIHEQYF
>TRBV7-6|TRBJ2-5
CASSSAVQETQYF
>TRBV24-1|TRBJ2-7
CASSPLSLAGGREQYF
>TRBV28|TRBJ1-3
CASSLRRASGNTIYF
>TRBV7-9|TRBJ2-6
CASSFTARGSGANVLTF
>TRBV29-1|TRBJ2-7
CSVDGGSPYEQYF
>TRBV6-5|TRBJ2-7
CASSYSTAYEQYF
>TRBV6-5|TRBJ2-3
CASSKGTSGITDTQYF
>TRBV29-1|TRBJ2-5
CSVEGQGMKTQYF
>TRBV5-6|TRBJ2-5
CASSRGSRETQYF
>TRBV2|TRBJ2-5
CATQLVRETQYF
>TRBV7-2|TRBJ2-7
CASSFLTSYEQYF
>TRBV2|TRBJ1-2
CASSVSFGYTF